This T cell receptor (beta chain) was sequenced during a study of cytotoxic CD8 clonotypes in ibrutinib-treated CLL. Background on the study: Samples showed on average approximately 270,000 productive templates and around 94,000 productive rearrangements. Study outcomes and limitations: An increase in clonality occurred at ibrutinib response, followed by a return toward baseline at progression.

The CDR3 totals 14 residues. V was clipped by 4 bases and J by 4 bases, with 11 bases between them. The germline CDR1 and CDR2 sequences are WNHNN and SYGVQD (reference sequence). Clones were sequenced by immunoSEQ multiplex PCR, and TCRdb holds only the in-frame ones, with some missing. The data show some 80,000 clones, around 79% seen once. Points on this clone: Antigen unknown.

The chain has TRBV10-1 and TRBJ1-5, with TRBD1 as a possible D gene (6 bases). Sequenced material: PBMCs, taken after 12 months of ibrutinib treatment. The clonotype comes from a human donor with chronic lymphocytic leukemia. The CDR3 nucleotides read TGCGCCAGCAGTGCGGACAGACGGAATCAGCCCCAGCATTTT. It encodes CASSADRRNQPQHF.